This T cell receptor (beta chain) was found in a study of regulatory T cells in long-lasting Graves disease. Time point given: newly diagnosed GD, antithyroid drugs for less than 3 months. The authors made the TCR library using RNA they extracted from PBMCs. iRepertoire HTBI primers and Arm-PCR of CDR3 regions built TCR beta libraries. TCRdb redid the calling of the multiplex PCR reads with MiXCR, one entry per CDR3 protein. The data hold about 610,000 distinct CDR3 sequences, with about 16% observed a single time. Only a few counts were recorded for this clonotype. CDR3 length: 16 residues. Germline-derived CDR1 and CDR2 are SGHRS and YFSETQ. The same sample was also studied in work on T cells in Graves' hyperthyroidism and ophthalmopathy.

This specimen was peripheral blood mononuclear cells (PBMCs), taken at new diagnosis, from a patient treated with antithyroid drugs. This sequence joins TRBV5-1 and TRBJ2-1, with unresolved D. The J call may be incorrect, as the DNA end agrees better with TRBJ2-5. This receptor was identified in a young man with Graves disease. The CDR3 sequence: CASSPGDLVSQETQYF. The CDR3 region has the DNA TGCGCCAGCAGCCCGGGCGATTTGGTCTCCCAAGAGACCCAGTACTTC.